This section outlines one T cell receptor beta chain sequence together with its context. Its antigen is still unknown. This record comes from a study of cytomegalovirus exposure and HLA in healthy donors. On the study more broadly: An analysis done earlier identified about 120 million unique TCR beta sequences from 150 million to 200 million T cells. Study-wide points: Association of a missense DCLRE1C variant with TCR beta V- and J-gene trimming was reported in a later analysis. The authors considered a cluster of highly shared sequence variants likely to be a sequencing artifact.

There are 14 residues in the CDR3. CDR1 is WSHSY and CDR2 is SAAADI in the germline V gene. V lost 3 bases and J 3 bases, leaving 12 bases between the germline ends. Primers included in the PCR were 60 Vbeta and 13 Jbeta primers. Measured with immunoSEQ multiplex PCR; TCRdb has only the in-frame clones, and not every one. Of around 93,000 clones in the sample, more than 55% were seen once. This clonotype was obtained from a boy between 10 and 17 years old in good health and CMV-seropositive. The sample consisted of PBMCs. This chain joins TRBV10-2 and TRBJ2-7, with a tentative D call TRBD1 (5 bases). CDR3 in amino acids: CASSDRSGNYEQYF. The CDR3 DNA follows: TGCGCCAGCAGTGATCGCTCAGGGAACTACGAGCAGTACTTC.